This T cell receptor beta chain was recorded in a study of blood T cell repertoires in COVID-19. Study-level information: Sites across the United States, Italy and Spain contributed samples from acute and convalescent COVID-19. PBMCs, B-cell-depleted T cells, or T cells were the source of the cDNA or gDNA that made up the material.

The CDR3 has 14 residues. V was pared by 0 bases and J by 0 bases, with 6 bases between. Germline V gene sequence: CDR1 SGHRS, CDR2 YFSETQ. Under the authors' procedure: Reference gene primer amplification gave nucleated cell count estimates. Assay: immunoSEQ multiplex PCR; the TCRdb copy retains only in-frame clones and omits some. V, J and clone size reflect that table, while D and trimming were determined from the DNA. The sample lists 250,000 to 300,000 clones, 65% to 85% occurring once. The clonotype originates from a man older than 75 with acute or convalescent COVID-19. The sequenced sample was peripheral blood. The V gene is TRBV5-1, the J gene TRBJ1-1, with D hard to call. The CDR3 bases are TGCGCCAGCAGCTTGGATGGAGTGAACACTGAAGCTTTCTTT. Translation: CASSLDGVNTEAFF.